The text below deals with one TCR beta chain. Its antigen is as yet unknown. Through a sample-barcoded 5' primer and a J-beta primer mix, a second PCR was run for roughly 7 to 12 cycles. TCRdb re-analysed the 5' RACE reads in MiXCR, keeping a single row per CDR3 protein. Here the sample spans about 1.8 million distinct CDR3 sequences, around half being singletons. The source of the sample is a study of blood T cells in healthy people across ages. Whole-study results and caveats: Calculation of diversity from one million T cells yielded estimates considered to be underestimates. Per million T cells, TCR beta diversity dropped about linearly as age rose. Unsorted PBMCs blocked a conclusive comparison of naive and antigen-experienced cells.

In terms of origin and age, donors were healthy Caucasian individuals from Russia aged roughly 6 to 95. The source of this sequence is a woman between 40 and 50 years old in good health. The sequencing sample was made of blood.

CDR3: CASSQDQVRVGNEQFF. The CDR3 DNA reads as TGTGCCAGCAGCCAAGATCAGGTCAGGGTCGGAAATGAGCAGTTCTTC. This rearrangement joins TRBV3-1 to TRBJ2-1; maybe TRBD1 (5 bases). Looked up from germline, CDR1 is LGHDT and CDR2 is YNNKEL (reference sequence). V was trimmed by 0 bases and J by 7 bases, leaving 16 bases between them. This CDR3 is built from 16 residues.